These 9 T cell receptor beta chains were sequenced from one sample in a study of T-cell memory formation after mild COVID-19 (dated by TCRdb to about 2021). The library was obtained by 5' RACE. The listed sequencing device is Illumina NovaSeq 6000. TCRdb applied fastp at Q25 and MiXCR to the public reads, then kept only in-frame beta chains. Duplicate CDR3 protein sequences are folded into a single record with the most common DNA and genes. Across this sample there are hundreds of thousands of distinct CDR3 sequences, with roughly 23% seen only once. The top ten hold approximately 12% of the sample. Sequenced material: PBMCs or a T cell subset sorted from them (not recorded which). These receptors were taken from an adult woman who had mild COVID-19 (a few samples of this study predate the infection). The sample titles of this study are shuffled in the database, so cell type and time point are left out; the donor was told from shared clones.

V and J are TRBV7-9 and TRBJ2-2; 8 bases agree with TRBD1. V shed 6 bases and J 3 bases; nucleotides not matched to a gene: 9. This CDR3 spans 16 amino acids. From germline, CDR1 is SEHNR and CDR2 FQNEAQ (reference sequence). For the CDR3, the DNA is TGTGCCAGCAGTCCACCTCTGACAGGGGACACCGGGGAGCTGTTTTTT. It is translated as CASSPPLTGDTGELFF.

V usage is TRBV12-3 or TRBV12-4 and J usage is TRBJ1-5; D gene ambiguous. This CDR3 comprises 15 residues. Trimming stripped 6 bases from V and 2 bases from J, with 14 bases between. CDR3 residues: CASRAETSRNQPQHF. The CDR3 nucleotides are TGTGCCAGCAGGGCAGAGACATCGCGCAATCAGCCCCAGCATTTT.

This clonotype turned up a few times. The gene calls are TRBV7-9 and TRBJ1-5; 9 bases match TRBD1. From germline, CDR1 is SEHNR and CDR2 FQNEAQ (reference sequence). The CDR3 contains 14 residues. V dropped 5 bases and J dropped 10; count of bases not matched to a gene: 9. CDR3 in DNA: TGTGCCAGCAGCAAGGGACAGGGACATGGTCCCCAGCATTTT. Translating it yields CASSKGQGHGPQHF.

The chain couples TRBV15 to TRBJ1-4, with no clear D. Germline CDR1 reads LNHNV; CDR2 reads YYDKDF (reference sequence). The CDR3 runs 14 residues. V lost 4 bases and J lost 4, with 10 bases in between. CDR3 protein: CATSIGFLNEKLFF. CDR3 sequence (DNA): TGTGCCACCAGCATCGGCTTCCTTAATGAAAAACTGTTTTTT.

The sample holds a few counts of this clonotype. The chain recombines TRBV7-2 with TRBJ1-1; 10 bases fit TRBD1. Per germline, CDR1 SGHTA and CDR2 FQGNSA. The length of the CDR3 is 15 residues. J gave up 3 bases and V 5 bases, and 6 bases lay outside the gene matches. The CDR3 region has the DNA TGTGCCAGCAGCCGTCAGGACAGGGGGGACACTGAAGCTTTCTTT. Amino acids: CASSRQDRGDTEAFF.

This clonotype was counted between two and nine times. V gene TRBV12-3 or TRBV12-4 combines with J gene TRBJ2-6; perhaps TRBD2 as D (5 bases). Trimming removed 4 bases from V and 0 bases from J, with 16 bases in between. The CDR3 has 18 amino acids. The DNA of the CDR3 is TGTGCCAGCAGTTCATCGCCCGGACGGGGCTCTGGGGCCAACGTCCTGACTTTC. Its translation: CASSSSPGRGSGANVLTF.

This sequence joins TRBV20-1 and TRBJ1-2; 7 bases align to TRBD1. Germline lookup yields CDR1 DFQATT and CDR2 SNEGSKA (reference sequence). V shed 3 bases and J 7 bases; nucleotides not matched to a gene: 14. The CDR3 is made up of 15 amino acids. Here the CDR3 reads CSARPTDRVTSGYTF. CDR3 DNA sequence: TGCAGTGCTAGGCCAACCGACAGGGTGACAAGTGGCTACACCTTC.

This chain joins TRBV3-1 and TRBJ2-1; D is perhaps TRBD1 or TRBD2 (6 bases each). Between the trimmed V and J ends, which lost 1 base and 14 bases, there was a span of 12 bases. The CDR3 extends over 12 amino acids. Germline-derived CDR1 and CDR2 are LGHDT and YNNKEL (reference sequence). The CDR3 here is CASSQGGAAKFF. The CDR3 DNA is TGTGCCAGCAGCCAAGGGGGGGCGGCCAAGTTCTTC.

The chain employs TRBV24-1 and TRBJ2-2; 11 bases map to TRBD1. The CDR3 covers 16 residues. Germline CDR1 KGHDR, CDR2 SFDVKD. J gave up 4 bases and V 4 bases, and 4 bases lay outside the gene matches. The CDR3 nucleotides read TGTGCCACCAGTGACCCCGGGACAGGGGGCACCGGGGAGCTGTTTTTT. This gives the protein CATSDPGTGGTGELFF.